These T cell receptor beta chains were read from a single sample in a study of blood T cell repertoires in COVID-19. Clones were sequenced by immunoSEQ multiplex PCR, and TCRdb holds only the in-frame ones, with some missing. This sample yields about 98,000 clones, of which 87% are seen a single time; 4% to 5.5% belongs to the top ten. The sequenced sample was peripheral blood. The receptor set was obtained from a woman aged 45-60 years with COVID-19, enrolled during active disease. The CDR3 runs from the conserved cysteine through the conserved F or W. D genes are given only for firm matches. Clone size is shown for a subset of rows, as once, few, many or a class of expanded clone.

TRBV6-5	NA	once	TRBJ2-5	CASSSDLGGTQYF	TGTGCCAGCAGTAGCGATCTAGGAGGGACCCAGTACTTC
TRBV6-2/TRBV6-3	NA	NA	TRBJ2-1	CASSYSNGHEQFF	TGTGCCAGCAGTTACTCGAATGGGCATGAGCAGTTCTTC
TRBV10-3	NA	NA	TRBJ2-1	CAPVQGNEQFF	TGTGCCCCCGTTCAGGGCAATGAGCAGTTCTTC
TRBV2	TRBD1	NA	TRBJ2-1	CASSEPGQTYNEQFF	TGTGCCAGCAGTGAGCCGGGACAGACCTACAATGAGCAGTTCTTC
TRBV7-2	NA	NA	TRBJ2-1	CASSLDSSYNEQFF	TGTGCCAGCAGCTTAGACAGCTCCTACAATGAGCAGTTCTTC
TRBV7-2	TRBD1	NA	TRBJ2-7	CASLWRTGAYEQYF	TGTGCCAGCTTGTGGCGGACAGGGGCCTACGAGCAGTACTTC
TRBV11-2	NA	NA	TRBJ2-7	CASSLTGYEQYF	TGTGCCAGCAGCTTGACGGGTTACGAGCAGTACTTC
TRBV4-3	TRBD1	NA	TRBJ1-1	CASSQVFWTGGTEAFF	TGCGCCAGCAGCCAAGTCTTCTGGACAGGTGGGACTGAAGCTTTCTTT
TRBV6-2/TRBV6-3	NA	once	TRBJ1-6	CASSYERARGSPLHF	TGTGCCAGCAGTTACGAAAGGGCCAGGGGTTCACCCCTCCACTTT
TRBV4-2	TRBD1	NA	TRBJ1-3	CASSQEAGTERNTIYF	TGTGCCAGCAGCCAAGAGGCGGGGACAGAGAGAAACACCATATATTTT
TRBV28	TRBD1	NA	TRBJ1-5	CASRGTGEFYNQPQHF	TGTGCCAGCAGGGGGACAGGGGAATTTTACAATCAGCCCCAGCATTTT
TRBV7-9	TRBD2	NA	TRBJ2-1	CASSSSGESYNEQFF	TGTGCCAGCAGCTCGAGCGGGGAATCCTACAATGAGCAGTTCTTC
TRBV5-1	NA	NA	TRBJ2-2	CASSLAYYTGELFF	TGCGCCAGCAGCTTGGCGTATTACACCGGGGAGCTGTTTTTT
TRBV5-5	TRBD2	NA	TRBJ2-3	CASSLAGGSDTQYF	TGTGCCAGCAGCCTAGCGGGGGGTTCGGATACGCAGTATTTT
TRBV7-2	NA	NA	TRBJ2-2	CASSLVLANTGELFF	TGTGCCAGCAGCTTAGTACTAGCGAACACCGGGGAGCTGTTTTTT
TRBV7-8	NA	once	TRBJ1-1	CASSRLYGTEAFF	TGTGCCAGCAGCCGCCTCTACGGCACTGAAGCTTTCTTT
TRBV6-6	NA	NA	TRBJ1-1	CASSYSGLVGNTEAFF	TGTGCCAGCAGTTACTCGGGCCTTGTAGGGAACACTGAAGCTTTCTTT
TRBV5-4	NA	NA	TRBJ2-1	CASSDQGSYNEQFF	TGTGCCAGCAGCGACCAGGGGTCCTACAATGAGCAGTTCTTC
TRBV4-1	NA	NA	TRBJ2-2	CASSQELAGANTGELFF	TGCGCCAGCAGCCAGGAGTTGGCGGGGGCCAACACCGGGGAGCTGTTTTTT
TRBV19	NA	NA	TRBJ1-2	CASSISLNYGYTF	TGTGCCAGTAGTATAAGTCTAAACTATGGCTACACCTTC
TRBV5-1	TRBD1	NA	TRBJ1-2	CASSSPGQGYGYTF	TGCGCCAGCAGCTCCCCGGGACAGGGGTATGGCTACACCTTC
TRBV6-5	TRBD1	NA	TRBJ1-4	CASRTSGQGLEKLFF	TGTGCCAGCAGAACTTCTGGACAGGGTTTGGAAAAACTGTTTTTT
TRBV11-2	NA	NA	TRBJ1-1	CASSPRDDTEAFF	TGTGCCAGCAGCCCCCGGGATGACACTGAAGCTTTCTTT
TRBV19	NA	NA	TRBJ1-1	CASSGSTGWNTEAFF	TGTGCCAGTAGTGGGTCGACAGGTTGGAACACTGAAGCTTTCTTT
TRBV9	TRBD1	many	TRBJ1-6	CASSEGAGTGLRALHF	TGTGCCAGCAGCGAGGGGGCGGGGACAGGGCTTAGAGCCCTCCACTTT
TRBV7-9	TRBD1	NA	TRBJ1-3	CASSFVGGTGGHSGNTIYF	TGTGCCAGCAGCTTCGTCGGAGGGACAGGGGGACACTCTGGAAACACCATATATTTT
TRBV10-3	TRBD1	NA	TRBJ1-2	CAIRQGDYGYTF	TGTGCCATCAGACAGGGGGACTATGGCTACACCTTC
TRBV6-5	NA	NA	TRBJ2-2	CATGQNTGELFF	TGTGCCACAGGACAGAACACCGGGGAGCTGTTTTTT
TRBV7-8	NA	NA	TRBJ1-6	CASSGGDGYNSPLHF	TGTGCCAGCAGTGGGGGGGACGGCTATAATTCACCCCTCCACTTT
TRBV7-9	NA	NA	TRBJ2-7	CASSLALSGSYEQYF	TGTGCCAGCAGCTTAGCGCTTTCGGGGTCCTACGAGCAGTACTTC
TRBV7-2	TRBD2	NA	TRBJ2-3	CASSRTSGITDTQYF	TGTGCCAGCAGTCGGACTAGCGGGATCACAGATACGCAGTATTTT
TRBV29-1	TRBD2	NA	TRBJ2-1	CSVRGGAYDYNEQFF	TGCAGCGTACGCGGGGGGGCCTACGACTACAATGAGCAGTTCTTC
TRBV5-1	NA	NA	TRBJ2-3	CASSLGQNKPFTDTQYF	TGCGCCAGCAGCTTGGGACAGAATAAACCCTTCACAGATACGCAGTATTTT
TRBV4-1	NA	NA	TRBJ2-5	CASSQDGTWETQYF	TGCGCCAGCAGCCAAGATGGGACATGGGAGACCCAGTACTTC
TRBV7-2	NA	NA	TRBJ1-1	CASSPGGFTEAFF	TGTGCCAGCAGCCCCGGGGGGTTCACTGAAGCTTTCTTT
TRBV7-8	NA	NA	TRBJ1-4	CASSRAGPGSGEKLFF	TGTGCCAGCAGCCGAGCTGGTCCGGGTTCCGGTGAAAAACTGTTTTTT
TRBV6-5	NA	NA	TRBJ2-5	CASSYSRDNQETQYF	TGTGCCAGCAGTTACTCGAGGGACAACCAAGAGACCCAGTACTTC
TRBV6-5	TRBD2	NA	TRBJ2-5	CASSSLGSGEETQYF	TGTGCCAGCAGTTCCCTGGGTAGCGGGGAAGAGACCCAGTACTTC
TRBV7-2	TRBD2	NA	TRBJ2-1	CASSLGAGVAEQFF	TGTGCCAGCAGCTTAGGAGCGGGGGTGGCTGAGCAGTTCTTC
TRBV9	NA	NA	TRBJ1-3	CASSVGSLIQGRSGNTIYF	TGTGCCAGCAGCGTAGGCTCCCTTATACAGGGCCGCTCTGGAAACACCATATATTTT
TRBV3-1/TRBV3-2	NA	NA	TRBJ1-2	CASSQGPSRPSGYTF	TGTGCCAGCAGCCAAGGACCCTCTAGACCCAGTGGCTACACCTTC
TRBV7-2	TRBD1	NA	TRBJ1-6	CASSGLGQDSPLHF	TGTGCCAGCAGCGGCCTCGGACAGGACTCACCCCTCCACTTT
TRBV4-3	TRBD1	NA	TRBJ1-6	CASSQDLSDRGSYNSPLHF	TGCGCCAGCAGCCAAGATCTGTCGGACAGGGGCTCCTATAATTCACCCCTCCACTTT
TRBV5-1	TRBD2	NA	TRBJ2-5	CASSSGLASQETQYF	TGCGCCAGCAGCTCTGGACTAGCGAGTCAAGAGACCCAGTACTTC
TRBV7-9	TRBD2	NA	TRBJ2-7	CASSSTLAGGWTYEQYF	TGTGCCAGCAGCTCTACTTTAGCGGGGGGTTGGACCTACGAGCAGTACTTC
TRBV7-6	TRBD1	once	TRBJ2-7	CASSLGGQGPYEQYF	TGTGCCAGCAGCTTAGGGGGACAGGGACCCTACGAGCAGTACTTC
TRBV7-7	NA	NA	TRBJ1-2	CASSLSVQGHYGYTF	TGTGCCAGCAGCTTATCCGTACAGGGCCACTATGGCTACACCTTC
TRBV5-6	NA	NA	TRBJ1-4	CASSFSRDEKLFF	TGTGCCAGCAGCTTTTCCAGGGATGAAAAACTGTTTTTT
TRBV10-3	TRBD2	once	TRBJ2-3	CAISAYQGGEVGTDTQYF	TGTGCCATCAGTGCCTATCAGGGAGGGGAGGTCGGCACAGATACGCAGTATTTT
TRBV5-6	NA	NA	TRBJ1-1	CASTPSYVNTEAFF	TGTGCCAGCACCCCCAGTTACGTGAACACTGAAGCTTTCTTT
TRBV4-1	NA	NA	TRBJ2-7	CASSHNRGLLTSYEQYF	TGCGCCAGCAGCCACAATCGAGGACTACTAACCTCCTACGAGCAGTACTTC
TRBV4-2	NA	NA	TRBJ2-7	CASSRTGSEDYEQYF	TGTGCCAGCAGTCGTACAGGGTCTGAAGACTACGAGCAGTACTTC
TRBV5-5	NA	NA	TRBJ2-6	CASRAPSGANVLTF	TGTGCCAGCAGGGCTCCCTCTGGGGCCAACGTCCTGACTTTC
TRBV6-5	TRBD2	NA	TRBJ2-4	CASSYSSSGGNIQYF	TGTGCCAGCAGTTACTCGAGCAGCGGGGGAAACATTCAGTACTTC